A single sample is the source of the 32 T cell receptor beta chains below, sequenced in a study of shared clonotypes between healthy human individuals. Assay: immunoSEQ multiplex PCR; the TCRdb copy retains only in-frame clones and omits some. This repertoire shows more than 2 million clones, roughly 94% found once; its top ten account for 0.1% to 0.15%. Sequencing input: naive CD4+ T cells sorted from blood. Stated subset: CD45RA+ positively selected. The receptors shown here come from a man younger than 35 in good health.

This chain connects TRBV30 to TRBJ2-7; 9 positions agree with TRBD2. The length of the CDR3 is 13 residues. The J segment lost 7 bases and the V segment lost 5 bases, leaving 9 bases of the junction unmatched. Looked up from germline, CDR1 is GTSNPN and CDR2 is SVGIG (reference sequence). The CDR3 is CAWSTSGAGEQYF. Written as DNA, the CDR3 is TGTGCCTGGTCGACTAGCGGTGCGGGGGAGCAGTACTTC.

As for this clone: The same CDR3 arises from other DNA sequences in this sample as well. The chain combines TRBV27 with TRBJ1-5, with D possibly TRBD1 on 5 matching bases. The V gene lost 2 bases and the J gene lost 0 bases, with 5 bases spanning the gap. The CDR3 is 14 residues long. Germline V gene data show CDR1 as MNHEY and CDR2 as SMNVEV (reference sequence). The DNA for the CDR3 is TGTGCCAGCAGTTTAGGGGGTAGCAATCAGCCCCAGCATTTT. It translates to CASSLGGSNQPQHF.

The J gene is TRBJ2-7, the V gene TRBV7-2; D remains ambiguous. With 1 base removed from V and 6 bases from J, the gap between germline ends came to 13 bases. Germline V gene sequence: CDR1 SGHTA, CDR2 FQGNSA. The CDR3 contains 14 residues. CDR3 in amino acids: CASSLDRGPSEQYF. In nucleotides, the CDR3 is TGTGCCAGCAGCTTAGATCGTGGCCCGAGCGAGCAGTACTTC.

This clone was observed a single time. The V call is TRBV11-2, the J call TRBJ2-6; no clear D gene. CDR1 is SGHAT and CDR2 is FQNNGV in the germline V gene. V lost 2 bases and J lost 1, with 12 bases in between. This CDR3 has 17 residues. DNA of the CDR3: TGTGCCAGCAGCTTAAAGTCGGCACCATCTGGGGCCAACGTCCTGACTTTC. Protein: CASSLKSAPSGANVLTF.

The V call is TRBV10-3, the J call TRBJ2-7; 9 bases match TRBD1. From germline, CDR1 is ENHRY and CDR2 SYGVKD. The trim removed 6 bases at V and 6 bases at J, leaving 6 bases unmatched. CDR3 length: 13 amino acids. CDR3 DNA: TGTGCCATCAGGGAGGGGGACAGGGTCGAGCAGTACTTC. Amino acid sequence: CAIREGDRVEQYF.

V usage is TRBV19 and J usage is TRBJ2-5; 8 bases are a match to TRBD2. CDR3 length: 17 amino acids. The germline V gene has CDR1 LNHDA and CDR2 SQIVND (reference sequence). Trimming cost V 5 bases and J 1 base; bases outside gene matches: 12. CDR3 residues: CASSSKSSGRSQETQYF. CDR3 nucleotides: TGTGCCAGTAGTTCGAAGTCAAGCGGGAGATCCCAAGAGACCCAGTACTTC. Using reference TRBV19 and TRBJ2-5 for the parts outside the CDR3, the full variable domain is DGGITQSPKYLFRKEGQNVTLSCEQNLNHDAMYWYRQDPGQGLRLIYYSQIVNDFQKGDIAEGYSVSREKKESFPLTVTSAQKNPTAFYLCASSSKSSGRSQETQYFGPGTRLLVL.

This sequence joins TRBV18 and TRBJ1-3; no reliable D call. Trimming removed 5 bases from V and 0 bases from J, with 14 bases in between. Germline V gene sequence: CDR1 KGHSH, CDR2 LQKENI. The CDR3 totals 16 residues. In DNA, the CDR3 is TGTGCCAGCTCATCCCAGGCGCCCGTCTCTGGAAACACCATATATTTT. It specifies CASSSQAPVSGNTIYF.

V gene TRBV5-1 combines with J gene TRBJ2-1; perhaps D is TRBD1 or TRBD2 (5 bases each). With 0 bases removed from V and 4 bases from J, the gap between germline ends came to 11 bases. The CDR3 totals 15 residues. Germline loops: CDR1 SGHRS, CDR2 YFSETQ. This chain's CDR3 is CASSLEGDPYNEQFF. CDR3 sequence (DNA): TGCGCCAGCAGCTTGGAAGGGGACCCTTACAATGAGCAGTTCTTC.

V gene TRBV2 combines with J gene TRBJ1-6; the match to TRBD1 covers 9 bases. Germline V gives CDR1 SNHLY, CDR2 FYNNEI. The CDR3 runs to 13 residues. V was clipped by 6 bases and J by 10 bases; unmatched bases: 4. The CDR3 here is CASSGTGQSPLHF. The CDR3 region has the DNA TGTGCCAGCAGCGGGACAGGGCAATCACCCCTCCACTTT.

CDR3 sequence: CASSLRRLNTGELFF. CDR3 in DNA: TGTGCCAGCAGCTTACGGCGGTTGAACACCGGGGAGCTGTTTTTT. The V gene is TRBV7-9, the J gene TRBJ2-2; D gene uncertain. This CDR3 is 15 amino acids long. Trimming stripped 2 bases from V and 1 base from J, with 8 bases between. Germline V gene sequence: CDR1 SEHNR, CDR2 FQNEAQ (reference sequence). Drawing the rest from reference TRBV7-9 and TRBJ2-2, the complete variable domain is DTGVSQNPRHKITKRGQNVTFRCDPISEHNRLYWYRQTLGQGPEFLTYFQNEAQLEKSRLLSDRFSAERPKGSFSTLEIQRTEQGDSAMYLCASSLRRLNTGELFFGEGSRLTVL.

V gene TRBV12-5 combines with J gene TRBJ2-7; 8 bases fit TRBD1. V was clipped by 1 base and J by 4 bases; unmatched bases: 15. Germline V gene sequence: CDR1 LGHNT, CDR2 FRNRAP. This CDR3 is 18 amino acids long. The CDR3 loop reads CASGLGVPSQGARYEQYF. The CDR3 nucleotides are TGTGCTAGTGGTTTGGGTGTTCCCTCCCAGGGGGCGCGGTACGAGCAGTACTTC.

In this sample, this clone turned up once. The genes are TRBV5-1 and TRBJ1-1, with D possibly matching TRBD1 (5 bases). Germline V CDR1 and CDR2: SGHRS, YFSETQ. The CDR3 is made up of 13 amino acids. Trimming took 3 bases from V and 3 from J, leaving 9 bases between them. The DNA for the CDR3 is TGCGCCAGCAGCTCCCAGACAGACACTGAAGCTTTCTTT. Protein product: CASSSQTDTEAFF.

The CDR3 DNA reads TGTGCCAGCAGTGGTAAACAGGGCTATGGCTACACCTTC. It codes for CASSGKQGYGYTF. The V and J genes are TRBV6-6 and TRBJ1-2; possible D gene TRBD1, 6 bases. V lost 5 bases and J lost 4, with 11 bases in between. This CDR3 comprises 13 residues. CDR1 is MNHNY and CDR2 is SVGAGI in the germline V gene (reference sequence).

CDR3 in amino acids: CSVERLAADTQYF. Written as DNA, the CDR3 is TGCAGCGTTGAAAGGCTAGCAGCGGATACGCAGTATTTT. This chain links TRBV29-1 with TRBJ2-3; tentatively, D is TRBD2 (5 bases). The germline gives CDR1 SQVTM, CDR2 ANQGSEA. The V gene lost 2 bases and the J gene lost 6 bases, with 12 bases spanning the gap. The CDR3 runs 13 residues.

This clone is a singleton in its sample. This chain joins TRBV30 and TRBJ2-4; TRBD1 matches 7 bases. This CDR3 spans 14 amino acids. Germline CDR1 is GTSNPN and CDR2 is SVGIG (reference sequence). Trimming cost V 1 base and J 2 bases; bases outside gene matches: 2. CDR3 nucleotide sequence: TGTGCCTGGAGTGAGGACAGGTCCAAAAACATTCAGTACTTC. Translating gives CAWSEDRSKNIQYF.

Notes on this clone: Other DNA sequences in this specimen translate into the identical CDR3. V gene TRBV19 combines with J gene TRBJ1-6; D is unclear. CDR1 is LNHDA and CDR2 is SQIVND in the germline V gene (reference sequence). The ends were cut back, 4 bases at V and 6 bases at J, with 4 bases in the middle. CDR3 length: 12 amino acids. CDR3 in amino acids: CASSRSNSPLHF. CDR3 sequence (DNA): TGTGCCAGTAGTAGGAGTAATTCACCCCTCCACTTT.

V gene TRBV4-1 combines with J gene TRBJ1-3, with a tentative D call TRBD1 (6 bases). The germline V gene has CDR1 MGHRA and CDR2 YSYEKL. The CDR3 loop spans 17 amino acids. V dropped 3 bases and J dropped 2 bases, with 17 bases sitting between them. The CDR3 DNA is TGCGCCAGCAGCCAGCCCTCTTTGGGGGCAACTGGAAACACCATATATTTT. Amino acids: CASSQPSLGATGNTIYF.

The genes are TRBV5-6 and TRBJ2-5, with 12 bases fitting TRBD2. Unmatched junction bases numbered 4, after V lost 6 bases and J lost 1 base. This CDR3 comprises 15 residues. CDR1 is SGHDT, CDR2 YYEEEE, per germline. CDR3 DNA: TGTGCCAGCAACGGACTAGCGGGAAGCCAAGAGACCCAGTACTTC. Encoded protein: CASNGLAGSQETQYF.

This chain links TRBV5-1 with TRBJ1-4; TRBD1 matches 7 bases. Germline loops: CDR1 SGHRS, CDR2 YFSETQ. V was pared by 2 bases and J by 0 bases, with 4 bases of the junction left unmatched. This CDR3 has 16 amino acids. The CDR3 bases are TGCGCCAGCAGCTTCTTAACAGGGGCAACTAATGAAAAACTGTTTTTT. Protein product: CASSFLTGATNEKLFF.

This sequence joins TRBV30 and TRBJ2-4, with 9 nucleotides matching TRBD1. The germline CDR1 and CDR2 sequences are GTSNPN and SVGIG (reference sequence). Trimming took 5 bases from V and 7 from J; bases not matched to a gene: 6. This CDR3 contains 13 residues. The CDR3 loop reads CAWRWTGANIQYF. Here the CDR3 DNA reads TGTGCCTGGCGTTGGACAGGGGCGAACATTCAGTACTTC.

The chain couples TRBV5-1 to TRBJ2-5, with D unclear. Germline CDR1 reads SGHRS; CDR2 reads YFSETQ. V lost 7 bases and J 6 bases, leaving 16 bases between the germline ends. The CDR3 totals 13 residues. The CDR3 bases are TGCGCCAGCCAAGGGTCCCTGACACAGACCCAGTACTTC. It encodes CASQGSLTQTQYF.

The chain uses TRBV10-1 and TRBJ2-2; TRBD1 aligns across 10 bases. The CDR3 consists of 13 residues. The J segment lost 6 bases and the V segment lost 6 bases, leaving 1 base of the junction unmatched. Germline CDR1 is WNHNN and CDR2 is SYGVQD (reference sequence). The CDR3 DNA reads TGCGCCAGCAGAGGACAGGGGGCCGGGGAGCTGTTTTTT. Protein product: CASRGQGAGELFF.

The chain carries TRBV30 and TRBJ2-1, with 10 nucleotides matching TRBD2. The germline gives CDR1 GTSNPN, CDR2 SVGIG (reference sequence). Trimming at V came to 4 bases and at J to 8 bases, leaving 14 bases not matched to a gene. The length of the CDR3 is 16 residues. As DNA, the CDR3 is TGTGCCTGGACTAACAACGCACTAGCGGGATCGTATGAGCAGTTCTTC. This codes for CAWTNNALAGSYEQFF. Drawing the rest from reference TRBV30 and TRBJ2-1, the complete variable domain is SQTIHQWPATLVQPVGSPLSLECTVEGTSNPNLYWYRQAAGRGLQLLFYSVGIGQISSEVPQNLSASRPQDRQFILSSKKLLLSDSGFYLCAWTNNALAGSYEQFFGPGTRLTVL.

The chain uses TRBV7-3 and TRBJ2-3; the match to TRBD1 covers 9 bases. The CDR3 runs to 16 residues. The germline gives CDR1 SGHTA, CDR2 FQGTGA. V lost 3 bases and J lost 10; bases outside the gene matches: 14. CDR3 sequence (DNA): TGTGCCAGCAGCTTGGATAAGGGACAGGGCGGCGCGGCGCAGTATTTT. Encoded protein: CASSLDKGQGGAAQYF.

The chain has TRBV10-2 and TRBJ2-5, with TRBD2 identical over 9 bases. The V and J ends lost 6 bases and 5 bases, in that order; junction bases with no gene match: 4. Per germline, CDR1 WSHSY and CDR2 SAAADI. The CDR3 contains 13 residues. CDR3 coding DNA: TGCGCCAGCAGCCTAGCGGGGTCGGAGACCCAGTACTTC. It encodes CASSLAGSETQYF.

The chain links TRBV5-6 to TRBJ1-6, with D maybe TRBD1 (5 bases). The V end was cut by 6 bases, the J end by 10 bases, with 17 bases between. The CDR3 is 14 residues long. The germline V gene encodes CDR1 SGHDT and CDR2 YYEEEE. Here the CDR3 reads CASTHRGGESPLHF. CDR3 bases: TGTGCCAGCACCCACCGGGGGGGGGAATCACCCCTCCACTTT.

The CDR3 DNA sequence: TGTGCCAGCAGCTTAACTTGGGGGGCCGCTCACGAGCAGTACTTC. Translation gives CASSLTWGAAHEQYF. The chain couples TRBV7-2 to TRBJ2-7, with D perhaps matching TRBD1 or TRBD2 (6 bases each). The CDR3 sequence is 15 residues long. Between the trimmed V and J ends, which lost 2 bases and 5 bases, there was a span of 16 bases. CDR1 is SGHTA, CDR2 FQGNSA, per germline.

The V and J genes are TRBV4-1 and TRBJ2-7, with D perhaps being TRBD1 or TRBD2 (5 bases each). The ends were cut back, 4 bases at V and 3 bases at J, with 16 bases in the middle. Germline V lookup: CDR1 MGHRA, CDR2 YSYEKL. The CDR3 consists of 15 residues. Here the CDR3 DNA reads TGCGCCAGCAGCCCGGACCGGGACCGATACTACGAGCAGTACTTC. Translating it yields CASSPDRDRYYEQYF.

This clone was detected only once. This sequence joins TRBV7-2 and TRBJ2-7, with 7 bases identical to TRBD2. This CDR3 comprises 16 residues. After removal of 5 bases from V and 3 bases from J, the junction contained 13 bases not matched to a gene. Germline CDR1 SGHTA, CDR2 FQGNSA. The CDR3 coding sequence is TGTGCCAGCAGCCCCCCGGGAGGAAGCCGATACTACGAGCAGTACTTC. It is translated as CASSPPGGSRYYEQYF.

This clone was detected only a few times. V usage is TRBV5-1 and J usage is TRBJ2-5; D remains ambiguous. Germline V gene lookup returns CDR1 SGHRS and CDR2 YFSETQ. Trimming took 0 bases from V and 0 from J, leaving 9 bases between them. This CDR3 is built from 15 residues. Written as DNA, the CDR3 is TGCGCCAGCAGCTTGGTCGCAAACCACCAAGAGACCCAGTACTTC. It codes for CASSLVANHQETQYF.

This clone was observed a single time. Other DNA sequences in the same sample also yield this CDR3. This sequence joins TRBV5-1 and TRBJ2-3; D unresolved. The germline gives CDR1 SGHRS, CDR2 YFSETQ. The CDR3 spans 14 residues. The V gene lost 0 bases and the J gene lost 6 bases, with 11 bases spanning the gap. The CDR3 here is CASSLGLLGDTQYF. The CDR3 DNA is TGCGCCAGCAGCTTGGGCCTCCTAGGGGATACGCAGTATTTT. The complete variable domain, with remaining parts taken from reference TRBV5-1 and TRBJ2-3, reads KAGVTQTPRYLIKTRGQQVTLSCSPISGHRSVSWYQQTPGQGLQFLFEYFSETQRNKGNFPGRFSGRQFSNSRSEMNVSTLELGDSALYLCASSLGLLGDTQYFGPGTRLTVL.

The rearrangement uses TRBV18 and TRBJ1-5; weak D call: TRBD1 (6 bases). CDR1 and CDR2 (germline): KGHSH, LQKENI. The CDR3 length is 14 residues. The ends were cut back, 5 bases at V and 3 bases at J, with 11 bases in the middle. CDR3 amino acids: CASSEDRNNQPQHF. The CDR3 DNA follows: TGTGCCAGCTCAGAAGACAGGAACAATCAGCCCCAGCATTTT.